This T cell receptor (beta chain) was captured by sequencing in a study of neurological immune-mediated disorders. Time point defined: longitudinal time-point 3. TCRdb redid the calling of the 5' RACE reads with MiXCR, one entry per CDR3 protein. This table holds roughly 100,000 distinct CDR3 sequences, 9.5% to 14% found once. CDR1 and CDR2 (germline): MNHEY, SMNVEV (reference sequence). The CDR3 is 16 residues long. V shed 2 bases and J 2 bases; nucleotides not matched to a gene: 4. Ten or more counts support this clonotype. The sequenced sample was PBMCs. The rearrangement joins TRBV27 to TRBJ2-4, with TRBD1 identical over 9 bases. The sequence was collected from a female donor with HTLV-1-associated myelopathy (HAM/TSP). The DNA for the CDR3 is TGTGCCAGCAGTTTACGACAGGGGGTATCCAAAAACATTCAGTACTTC. This gives the protein CASSLRQGVSKNIQYF.